The TCR beta chain described here comes from a study of blood T cells in healthy people across ages. For the second PCR, which ran for roughly 7 to 11 cycles, a sample-barcoded 5' primer and a J-beta primer mix were used. TCRdb independently ran MiXCR on the 5' RACE reads; one entry per CDR3 protein. The sample includes over a million distinct CDR3 sequences, less than 50% of them seen just once. The study, taken as a whole, reports: With age, beta diversity per million T cells declined roughly linearly, significantly by 30 to 40.

The V segment lost 5 bases and the J segment 1 base; nucleotides outside the gene matches: 6. In germline, CDR1 is DFQATT, CDR2 SNEGSKA (reference sequence). The CDR3 contains 16 residues. Regarding this clonotype: Its antigen is currently unknown.

Total RNA was isolated from each sample in quantities of at least 6 micrograms. V usage is TRBV20-1 and J usage is TRBJ2-3; 13 bases fit TRBD2. This sequence was found in a woman in her sixties in good health. The sequenced material came from blood. The chain's CDR3 is CSALTSGRSGTDTQYF. The CDR3 DNA reads as TGCAGTGCTCTGACTAGCGGGAGGTCGGGCACAGATACGCAGTATTTT.